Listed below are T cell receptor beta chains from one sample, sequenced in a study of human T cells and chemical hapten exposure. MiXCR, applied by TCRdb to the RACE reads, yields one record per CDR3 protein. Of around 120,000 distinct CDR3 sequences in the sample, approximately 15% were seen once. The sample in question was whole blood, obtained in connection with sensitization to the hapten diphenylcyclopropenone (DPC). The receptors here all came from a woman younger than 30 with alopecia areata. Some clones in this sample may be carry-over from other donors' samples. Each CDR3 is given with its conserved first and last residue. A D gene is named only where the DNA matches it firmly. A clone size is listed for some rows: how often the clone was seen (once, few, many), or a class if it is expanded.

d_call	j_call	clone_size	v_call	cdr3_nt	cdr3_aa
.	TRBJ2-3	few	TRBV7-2	TGTGCCAGCAGCTTAGTCCCGGGGAAGGCAGATACGCAGTATTTT	CASSLVPGKADTQYF
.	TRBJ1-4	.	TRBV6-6	TGTGCCAGCAGTTACTCAGGAGCACGGGGAGAAAAACTGTTTTTT	CASSYSGARGEKLFF
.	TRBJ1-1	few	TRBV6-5	TGTGCCAGCAGTGTCACGCGATTTAACACTGAAGCTTTCTTT	CASSVTRFNTEAFF
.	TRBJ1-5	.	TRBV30	TGTGCCTGGACAGCTAACAATCAGCCCCAGCATTTT	CAWTANNQPQHF
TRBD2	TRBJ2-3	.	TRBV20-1	TGCAGTGCTAGATCTAGCGGGGTCACAGATACGCAGTATTTT	CSARSSGVTDTQYF
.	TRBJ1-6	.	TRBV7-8	TGTGCCAGCTTAGACCCCAGGCCCTCGGGCCGATCACCCCTCCACTTT	CASLDPRPSGRSPLHF
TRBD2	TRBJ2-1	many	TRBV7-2	TGTGCCAGCAGCTTAGCAACTAGCGGGGGGGCGGTTGAGCAGTTCTTC	CASSLATSGGAVEQFF
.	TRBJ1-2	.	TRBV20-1	TGCAGTGCTAGAGGGGCGAAAGGCTACACCTTC	CSARGAKGYTF
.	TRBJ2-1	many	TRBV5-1	TGCGCCAGCACCCGGGACGGTAGGACGATTAATGAGCAGTTCTTC	CASTRDGRTINEQFF
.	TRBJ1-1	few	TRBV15	TGTGCCACCAGCGCTGGCGACGAAGGAACTGAAGCTTTCTTT	CATSAGDEGTEAFF
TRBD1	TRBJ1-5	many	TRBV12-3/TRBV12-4	TGTGCCTCAAGGGGGCAGAGCAATCAGCCCCAGCATTTT	CASRGQSNQPQHF
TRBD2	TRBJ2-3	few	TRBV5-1	TGCGCCAGCAGCTTGGGGACTAGCCACTACTCCACAGATACGCAGTATTTT	CASSLGTSHYSTDTQYF
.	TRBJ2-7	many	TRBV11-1	TGTGCCAGCAGCTCCCTCGACAACTCCTACGAGCAGTACTTC	CASSSLDNSYEQYF
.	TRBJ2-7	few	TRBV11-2	TGTGCCAGCAGCTTGATGAGGGGTAGGAGCTCCTACGAGCAGTACTTC	CASSLMRGRSSYEQYF
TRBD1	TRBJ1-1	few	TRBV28	TGTGCCAGCAGAGAATCCGGGACAGCTCTGGCGGGGGACACTGAAGCTTTCTTT	CASRESGTALAGDTEAFF
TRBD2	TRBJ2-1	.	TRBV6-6	TGTGCCAGCTCTATAGCGGGGGGGTCCTACAATGAGCAGTTCTTC	CASSIAGGSYNEQFF
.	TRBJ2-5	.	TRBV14	TGTGCCAGCAGCCACGGTGCTCCTGAAGAGACCCAGTACTTC	CASSHGAPEETQYF
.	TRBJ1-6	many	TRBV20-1	TGCAGTGCTAGTCTGGAATTTGATAATTCACCCCTCCACTTT	CSASLEFDNSPLHF
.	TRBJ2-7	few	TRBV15	TGTGCCACCAGCGATCCGGGCAGGGCGGCCTACGAGCAGTACTTC	CATSDPGRAAYEQYF
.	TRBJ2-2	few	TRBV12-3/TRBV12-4	TGTGCCAGCAGTTTCCGCAGTGTGAACACCGGGGAGCTGTTTTTT	CASSFRSVNTGELFF
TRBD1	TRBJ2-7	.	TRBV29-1	TGCAGCGTTTTAGGAGGGACAGGGGCCTCGGAGCAGTACTTC	CSVLGGTGASEQYF
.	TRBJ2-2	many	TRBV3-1	TGTGCCAGCAGCCCGAAGTACGGCGGGGAGCTGTTTTTT	CASSPKYGGELFF
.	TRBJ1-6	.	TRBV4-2	TGTGCCAGCAGCCAAGAAGGGCAGGGCGGGTCTAACTCACCCCTCCACTTT	CASSQEGQGGSNSPLHF
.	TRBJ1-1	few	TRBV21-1	TGTGCCAGCAGCAAAGCGCTGGGGCAGGGGGCTGAAGCTTTCTTT	CASSKALGQGAEAFF
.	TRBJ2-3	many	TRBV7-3	TGTGCCAGCAGCTTAGAGGTCACAGATACGCAGTATTTT	CASSLEVTDTQYF
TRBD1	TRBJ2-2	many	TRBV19	TGTGCCAGTAGTACGGCCTTCGGACAGGGAACCGGGGAGCTGTTTTTT	CASSTAFGQGTGELFF
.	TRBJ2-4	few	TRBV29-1	TGCAGCGTTGAGGGGATGGCCAGCAAAAACATTCAGTACTTC	CSVEGMASKNIQYF
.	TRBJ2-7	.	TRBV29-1	TGCAGCGTTGATAAAGGGGCCCAGGCGAACGAGCAGTACTTC	CSVDKGAQANEQYF
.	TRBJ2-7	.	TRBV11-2	TGTGCCAGCAGCTCCGGTGGGAGCGGATTGAGGGAGCAGTACTTC	CASSSGGSGLREQYF
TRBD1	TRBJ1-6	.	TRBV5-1	TGCGCCAGCAGCTATTTCTCCTACCGGGACAGAAGTAATTCACCCCTCCACTTT	CASSYFSYRDRSNSPLHF
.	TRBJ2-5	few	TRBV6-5	TGTGCCAGCAGTTCGAACCTACAGGGCTATGAGACCCAGTACTTC	CASSSNLQGYETQYF
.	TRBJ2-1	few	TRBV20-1	TGCAGTGCCCCTTTTACGGCCCTCGGTGAGCAGTTCTTC	CSAPFTALGEQFF
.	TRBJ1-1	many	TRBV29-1	TGCAGCGTTTGGGAGAGGGGAGTAACTGAAGCTTTCTTT	CSVWERGVTEAFF
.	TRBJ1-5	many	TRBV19	TGTGCCAGCCGACCGCCGGGGGCGAGTGGCAATCAGCCCCAGCATTTT	CASRPPGASGNQPQHF
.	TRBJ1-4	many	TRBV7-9	TGTGCCAGCAGCCCAGGGCGGGGAGCAACTAATGAAAAACTGTTTTTT	CASSPGRGATNEKLFF
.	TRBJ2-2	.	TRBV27	TGTGCCAGCAGTTTCGACGCCGTGAGTTTGGACACCGGGGAGCTGTTTTTT	CASSFDAVSLDTGELFF
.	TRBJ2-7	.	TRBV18	TGTGCCAGCTCACCTCCCATCGGCGAGCAGTACTTC	CASSPPIGEQYF
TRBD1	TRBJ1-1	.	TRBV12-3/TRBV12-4	TGTGCCAGCAGTTCCAGGACAGGAGAAAACACTGAAGCTTTCTTT	CASSSRTGENTEAFF
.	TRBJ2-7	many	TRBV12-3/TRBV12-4	TGTGCCAGCAGTCCAGGACAGAACGAGCAGTACTTC	CASSPGQNEQYF
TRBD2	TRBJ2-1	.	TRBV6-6	TGTGCCAGCATCCCGAGCGGGGGGCCGGGATACAATGAGCAGTTCTTC	CASIPSGGPGYNEQFF
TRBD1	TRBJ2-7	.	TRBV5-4	TGTGCCAGCAGCGCTAGGACAGGGTTCCACGAGCAGTACTTC	CASSARTGFHEQYF
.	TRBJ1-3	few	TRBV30	TGTGCCTGGAGACCGGGGGCTGGAAACACCATATATTTT	CAWRPGAGNTIYF
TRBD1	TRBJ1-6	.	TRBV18	TGTGCCACGAAGGAACAGGGGAATAATTCACCCCTCCACTTT	CATKEQGNNSPLHF
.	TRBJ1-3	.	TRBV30	TGTGCCTGGAGTGGGGGAATTCCTGGAAACACCATATATTTT	CAWSGGIPGNTIYF
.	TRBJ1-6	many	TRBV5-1	TGCGCCAGCAGCTTGGGTGGCAGTCATAATTCACCCCTCCACTTT	CASSLGGSHNSPLHF
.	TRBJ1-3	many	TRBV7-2	TGTGCCAGCAGCTTAGAGGTCCAGTCAGGAAACACCATATATTTT	CASSLEVQSGNTIYF
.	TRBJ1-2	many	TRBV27	TGTGCCAGCAGTCCGATGGGGTTGGGGGGCTACACCTTC	CASSPMGLGGYTF
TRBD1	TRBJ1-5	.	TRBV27	TGTGCCAGCAGTCCCGACAGGGTGGTTCAGCCCCAGCATTTT	CASSPDRVVQPQHF
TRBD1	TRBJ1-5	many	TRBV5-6	TGTGCCAGCAGCTCGCAAGGACAGGGCCAGATGTGGCCCCAGCATTTT	CASSSQGQGQMWPQHF
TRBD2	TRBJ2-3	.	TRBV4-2	TGTGCCAGCAGCCAAGTGACTAGCGGGGGCTCTGGCACAGATACGCAGTATTTT	CASSQVTSGGSGTDTQYF
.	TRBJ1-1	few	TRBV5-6	TGTGCCAGCTTGGGGAACACTGAAGCTTTCTTT	CASLGNTEAFF
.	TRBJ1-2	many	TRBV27	TGTGCCAGCAGTTTAGGGGGTAGGGCTAACTATGGCTACACCTTC	CASSLGGRANYGYTF
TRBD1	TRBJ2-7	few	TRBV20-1	TGCAGTGCTGGAACGCCGGGACAGGGAAACGAGCAGTACTTC	CSAGTPGQGNEQYF
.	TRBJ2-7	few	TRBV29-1	TGCAGCGGCCTCCGGGACACAATCCCCTACGAGCAGTACTTC	CSGLRDTIPYEQYF
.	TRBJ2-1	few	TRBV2	TGTGCCAGCAGTGAACAGGGTCCCTACAATGAGCAGTTCTTC	CASSEQGPYNEQFF
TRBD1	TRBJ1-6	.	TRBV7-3	TGTGCCAGCAGCCGGACAGGGGGCGAGTATAATTCACCCCTCCACTTT	CASSRTGGEYNSPLHF
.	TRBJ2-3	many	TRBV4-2	TGTGCCAGCAGCCAAGATAGGCGAATAACAGATACGCAGTATTTT	CASSQDRRITDTQYF
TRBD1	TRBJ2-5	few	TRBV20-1	TGCAGTGCTCCGCGGACAGGGATAGAGACCCAGTACTTC	CSAPRTGIETQYF
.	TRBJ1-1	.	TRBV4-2	TGTGCCAGCAGCCAGCAGCAGGGATCTCACACTGAAGCTTTCTTT	CASSQQQGSHTEAFF